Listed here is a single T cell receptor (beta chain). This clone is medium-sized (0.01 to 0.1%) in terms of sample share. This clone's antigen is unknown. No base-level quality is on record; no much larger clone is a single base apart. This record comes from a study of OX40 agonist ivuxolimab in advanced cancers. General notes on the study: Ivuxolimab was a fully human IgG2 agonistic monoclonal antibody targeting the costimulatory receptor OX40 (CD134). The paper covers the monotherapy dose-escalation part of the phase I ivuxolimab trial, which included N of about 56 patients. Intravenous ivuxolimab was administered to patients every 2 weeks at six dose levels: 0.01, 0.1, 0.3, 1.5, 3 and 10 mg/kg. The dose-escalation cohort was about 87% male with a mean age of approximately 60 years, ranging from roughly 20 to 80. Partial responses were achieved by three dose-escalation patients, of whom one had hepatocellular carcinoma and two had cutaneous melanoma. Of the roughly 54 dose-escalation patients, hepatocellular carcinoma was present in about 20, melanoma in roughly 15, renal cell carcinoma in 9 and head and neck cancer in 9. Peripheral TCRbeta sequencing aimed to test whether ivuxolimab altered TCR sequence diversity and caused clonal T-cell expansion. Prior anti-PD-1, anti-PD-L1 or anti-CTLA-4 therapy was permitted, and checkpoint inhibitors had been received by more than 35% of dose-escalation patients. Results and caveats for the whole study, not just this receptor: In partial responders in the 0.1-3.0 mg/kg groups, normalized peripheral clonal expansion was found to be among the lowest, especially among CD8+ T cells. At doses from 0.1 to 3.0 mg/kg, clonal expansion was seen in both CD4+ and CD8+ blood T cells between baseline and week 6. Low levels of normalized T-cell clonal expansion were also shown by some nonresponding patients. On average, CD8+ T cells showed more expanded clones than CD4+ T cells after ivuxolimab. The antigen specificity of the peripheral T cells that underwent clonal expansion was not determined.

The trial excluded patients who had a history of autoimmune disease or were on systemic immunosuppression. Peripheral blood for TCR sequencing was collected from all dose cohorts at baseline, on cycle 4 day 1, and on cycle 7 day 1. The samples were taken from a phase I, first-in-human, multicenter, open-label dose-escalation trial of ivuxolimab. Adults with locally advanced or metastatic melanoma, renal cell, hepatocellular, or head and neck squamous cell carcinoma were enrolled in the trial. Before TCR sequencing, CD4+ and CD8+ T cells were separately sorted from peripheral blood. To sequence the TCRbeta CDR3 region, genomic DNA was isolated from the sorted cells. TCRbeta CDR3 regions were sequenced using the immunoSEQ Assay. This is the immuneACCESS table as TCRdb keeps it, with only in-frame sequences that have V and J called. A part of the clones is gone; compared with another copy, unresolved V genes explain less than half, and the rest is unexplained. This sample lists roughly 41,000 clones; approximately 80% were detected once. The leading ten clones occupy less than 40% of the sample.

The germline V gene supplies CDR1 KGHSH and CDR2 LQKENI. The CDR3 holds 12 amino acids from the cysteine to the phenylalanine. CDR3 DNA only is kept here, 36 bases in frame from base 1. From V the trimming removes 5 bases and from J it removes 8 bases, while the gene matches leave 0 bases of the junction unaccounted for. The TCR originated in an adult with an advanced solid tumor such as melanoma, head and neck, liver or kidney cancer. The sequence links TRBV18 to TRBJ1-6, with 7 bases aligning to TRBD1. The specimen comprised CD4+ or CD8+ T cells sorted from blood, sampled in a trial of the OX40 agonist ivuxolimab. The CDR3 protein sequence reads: CASSTGDSPLHF. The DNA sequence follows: TGTGCCAGCTCAACAGGGGATTCACCCCTCCACTTT.